These T cell receptor beta chains were read from a single sample in a study of cytomegalovirus exposure and HLA in healthy donors. Clones were sequenced by immunoSEQ multiplex PCR, and TCRdb holds only the in-frame ones, with some missing. The sample shows some 96,000 clones, around 64% of them seen only once. Sequences were obtained from PBMCs. Receptors were obtained from a man between 60 and 75 years old in good health and CMV-seronegative. Both conserved end residues are part of each CDR3. A D gene is named only where the DNA matches it firmly. Not all rows give a size; the values are once, few, many and, for expanded clones, a class.

D	V	size	J	CDR3	DNA
TRBD2	TRBV6-5	few	TRBJ2-7	CASSYASGSSYEQYF	TGTGCCAGCAGTTATGCTAGCGGGAGTTCCTACGAGCAGTACTTC
TRBD1	TRBV27	-	TRBJ1-2	CASSTGQGAGGYTF	TGTGCCAGCAGTACCGGACAGGGGGCGGGGGGCTACACCTTC
-	TRBV9	-	TRBJ1-6	CASSVAAAGGNSPLHF	TGTGCCAGCAGCGTAGCGGCGGCGGGGGGTAATTCACCCCTCCACTTT
-	TRBV6-4	-	TRBJ2-7	CASRETPTREQYF	TGTGCCAGCCGAGAGACACCGACCCGCGAGCAGTACTTC
TRBD1	TRBV5-4	few	TRBJ2-1	CASSLTGAHNEQFF	TGTGCCAGCAGCTTGACAGGGGCCCACAATGAGCAGTTCTTC
-	TRBV7-9	few	TRBJ2-7	CSSSFTSLYEQYF	TGTTCCAGCAGCTTTACTAGCCTCTACGAGCAGTACTTC
-	TRBV6-5	few	TRBJ1-1	CASSDQEDTEAFF	TGTGCCAGCAGCGACCAGGAGGACACTGAAGCTTTCTTT
-	TRBV4-1	-	TRBJ2-2	CASSQGRTAQTGELFF	TGCGCCAGCAGCCAGGGAAGGACAGCCCAGACCGGGGAGCTGTTTTTT
TRBD1	TRBV28	-	TRBJ1-3	CASSSMTGAASGNTIYF	TGTGCCAGCAGTTCCATGACAGGGGCCGCCTCTGGAAACACCATATATTTT
-	TRBV11-3	-	TRBJ2-7	CASSLDRGRRLHIYEQYF	TGTGCCAGCAGCTTAGATCGGGGGAGGCGGCTGCACATCTACGAGCAGTACTTC
TRBD1	TRBV19	-	TRBJ1-2	CASSIRQGAYGYTF	TGTGCCAGTAGTATTCGGCAGGGGGCCTATGGCTACACCTTC
TRBD2	TRBV5-4	-	TRBJ2-1	CASSLPSGIYNEQFF	TGTGCCAGCAGCTTGCCTAGCGGGATCTACAATGAGCAGTTCTTC
TRBD2	TRBV7-9	-	TRBJ2-7	CASTPSGGPNYEQYF	TGTGCCAGCACGCCTAGCGGGGGACCCAACTACGAGCAGTACTTC